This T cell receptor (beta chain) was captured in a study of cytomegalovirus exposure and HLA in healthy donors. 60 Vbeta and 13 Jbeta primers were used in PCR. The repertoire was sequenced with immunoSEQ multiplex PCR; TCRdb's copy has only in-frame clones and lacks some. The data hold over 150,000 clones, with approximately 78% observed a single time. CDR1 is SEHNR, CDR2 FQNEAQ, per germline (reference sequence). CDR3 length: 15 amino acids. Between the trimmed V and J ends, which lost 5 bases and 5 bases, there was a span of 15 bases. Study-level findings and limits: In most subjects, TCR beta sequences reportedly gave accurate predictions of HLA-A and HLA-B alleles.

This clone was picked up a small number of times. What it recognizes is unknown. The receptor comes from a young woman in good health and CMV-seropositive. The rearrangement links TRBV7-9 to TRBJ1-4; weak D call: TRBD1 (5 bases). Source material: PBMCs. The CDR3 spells CASSGGDLENEKLFF. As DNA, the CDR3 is TGTGCCAGCAGCGGGGGGGACTTGGAAAATGAAAAACTGTTTTTT.